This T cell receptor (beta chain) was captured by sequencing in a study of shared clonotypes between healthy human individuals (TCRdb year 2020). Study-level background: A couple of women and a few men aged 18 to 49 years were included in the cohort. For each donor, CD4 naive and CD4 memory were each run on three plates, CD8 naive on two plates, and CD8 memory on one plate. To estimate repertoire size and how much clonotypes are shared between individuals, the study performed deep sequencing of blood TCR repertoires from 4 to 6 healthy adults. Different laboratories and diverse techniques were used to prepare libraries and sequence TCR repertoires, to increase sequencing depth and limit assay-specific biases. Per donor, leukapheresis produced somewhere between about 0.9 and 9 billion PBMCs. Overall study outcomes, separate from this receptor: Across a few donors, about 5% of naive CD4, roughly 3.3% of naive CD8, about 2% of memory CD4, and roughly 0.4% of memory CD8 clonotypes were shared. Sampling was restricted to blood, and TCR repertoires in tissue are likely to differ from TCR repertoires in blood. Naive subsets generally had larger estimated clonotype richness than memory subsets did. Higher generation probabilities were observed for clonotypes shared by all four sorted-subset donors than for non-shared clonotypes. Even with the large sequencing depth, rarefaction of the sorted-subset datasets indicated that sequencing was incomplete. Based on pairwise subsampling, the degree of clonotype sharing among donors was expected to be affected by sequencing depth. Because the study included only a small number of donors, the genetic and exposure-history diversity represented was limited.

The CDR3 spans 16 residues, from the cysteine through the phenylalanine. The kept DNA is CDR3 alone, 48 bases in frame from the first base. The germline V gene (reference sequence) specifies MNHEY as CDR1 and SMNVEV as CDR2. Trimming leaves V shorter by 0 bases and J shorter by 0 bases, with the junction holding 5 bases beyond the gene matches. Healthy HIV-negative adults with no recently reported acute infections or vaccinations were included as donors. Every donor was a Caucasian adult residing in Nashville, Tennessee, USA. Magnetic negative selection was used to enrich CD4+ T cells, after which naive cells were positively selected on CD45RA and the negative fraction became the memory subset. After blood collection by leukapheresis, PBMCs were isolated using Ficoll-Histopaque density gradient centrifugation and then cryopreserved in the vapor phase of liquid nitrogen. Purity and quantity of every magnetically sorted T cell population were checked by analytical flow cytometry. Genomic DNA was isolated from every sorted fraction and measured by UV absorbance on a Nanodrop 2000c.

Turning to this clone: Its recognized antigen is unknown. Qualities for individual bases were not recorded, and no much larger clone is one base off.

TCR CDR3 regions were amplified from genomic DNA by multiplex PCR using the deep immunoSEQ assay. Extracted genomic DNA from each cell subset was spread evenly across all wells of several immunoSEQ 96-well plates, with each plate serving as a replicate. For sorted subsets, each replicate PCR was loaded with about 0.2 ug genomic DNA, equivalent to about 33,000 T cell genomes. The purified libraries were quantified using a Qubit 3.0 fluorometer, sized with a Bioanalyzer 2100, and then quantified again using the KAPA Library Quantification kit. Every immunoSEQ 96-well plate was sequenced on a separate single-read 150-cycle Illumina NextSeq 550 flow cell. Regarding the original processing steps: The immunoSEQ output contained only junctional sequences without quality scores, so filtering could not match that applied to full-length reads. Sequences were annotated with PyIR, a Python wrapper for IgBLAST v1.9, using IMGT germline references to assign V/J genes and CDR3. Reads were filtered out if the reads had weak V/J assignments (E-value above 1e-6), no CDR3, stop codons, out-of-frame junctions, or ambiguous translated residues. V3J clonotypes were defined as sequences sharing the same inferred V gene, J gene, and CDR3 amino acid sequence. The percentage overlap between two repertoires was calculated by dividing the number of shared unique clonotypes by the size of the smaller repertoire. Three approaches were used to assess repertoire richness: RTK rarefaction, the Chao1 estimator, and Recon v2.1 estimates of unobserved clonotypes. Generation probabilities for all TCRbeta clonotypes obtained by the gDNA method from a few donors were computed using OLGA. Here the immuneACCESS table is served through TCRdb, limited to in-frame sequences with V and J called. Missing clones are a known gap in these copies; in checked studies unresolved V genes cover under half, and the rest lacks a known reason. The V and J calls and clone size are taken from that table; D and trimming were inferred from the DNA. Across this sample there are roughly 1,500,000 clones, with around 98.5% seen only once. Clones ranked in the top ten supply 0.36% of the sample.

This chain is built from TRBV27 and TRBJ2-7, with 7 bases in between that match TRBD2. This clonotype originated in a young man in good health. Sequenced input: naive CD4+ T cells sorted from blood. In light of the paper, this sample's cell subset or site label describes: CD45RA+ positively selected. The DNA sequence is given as TGTGCCAGCAGTTTATCCGTAGCGGGCCGCTCCTACGAGCAGTACTTC. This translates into CASSLSVAGRSYEQYF.